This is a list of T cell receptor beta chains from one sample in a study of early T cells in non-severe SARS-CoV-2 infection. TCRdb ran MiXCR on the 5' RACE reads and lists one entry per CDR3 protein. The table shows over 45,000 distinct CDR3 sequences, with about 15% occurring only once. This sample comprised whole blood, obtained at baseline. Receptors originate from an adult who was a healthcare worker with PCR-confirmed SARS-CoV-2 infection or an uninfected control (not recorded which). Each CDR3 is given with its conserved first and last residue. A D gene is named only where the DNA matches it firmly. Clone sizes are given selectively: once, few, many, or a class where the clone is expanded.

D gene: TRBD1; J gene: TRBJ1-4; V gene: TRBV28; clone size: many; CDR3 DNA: TGTGCCAGCAGTCCCCCGGACAGGGCACGCGAAAAACTGTTTTTT; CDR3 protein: CASSPPDRAREKLFF
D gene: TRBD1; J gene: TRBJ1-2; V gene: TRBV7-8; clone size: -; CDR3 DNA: TGTGCCAGCAGCACCGGGACAGGGAGTCTAAAAGGCTACACCTTC; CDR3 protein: CASSTGTGSLKGYTF
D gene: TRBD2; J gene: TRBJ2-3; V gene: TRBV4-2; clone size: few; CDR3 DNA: TGTGCCAGCAGCCATGAGACTAGCGGGGGGGAAGATACGCAGTATTTT; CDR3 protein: CASSHETSGGEDTQYF
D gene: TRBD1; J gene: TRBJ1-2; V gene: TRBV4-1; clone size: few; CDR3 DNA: TGCGCCAGCAGACCCACAGGGGTTCGGGGCTACACCTTC; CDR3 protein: CASRPTGVRGYTF
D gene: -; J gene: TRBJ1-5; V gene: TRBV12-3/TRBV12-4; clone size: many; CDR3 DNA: TGTGCCAGCAGTTTAACGGGCCATCAGCCCCAGCATTTT; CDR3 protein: CASSLTGHQPQHF
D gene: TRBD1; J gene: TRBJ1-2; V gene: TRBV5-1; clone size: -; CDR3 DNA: TGCGCCAGCAGCCTAACCGGGACAGGCTATGGCTACACCTTC; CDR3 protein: CASSLTGTGYGYTF
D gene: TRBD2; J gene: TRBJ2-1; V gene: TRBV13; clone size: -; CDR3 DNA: TGTGCCAGCAGCCCAAGCGGGAGGGCCTCTGAGCAGTTCTTC; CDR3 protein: CASSPSGRASEQFF
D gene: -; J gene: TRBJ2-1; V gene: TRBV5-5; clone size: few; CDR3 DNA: TGTGCCAGCAGCCCTATAGGGCCCTTC; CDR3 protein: CASSPIGPF
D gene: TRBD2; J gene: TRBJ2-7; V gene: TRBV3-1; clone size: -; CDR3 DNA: TGTGCCAGCAGCCAAGATCAGAGACTAGCTAGCCACGAGCAGTACTTC; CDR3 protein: CASSQDQRLASHEQYF
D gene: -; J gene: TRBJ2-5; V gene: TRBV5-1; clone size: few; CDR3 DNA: TGCGCCAGCAGCTCCGGGACGAGAGAGACCCAGTACTTC; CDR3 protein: CASSSGTRETQYF
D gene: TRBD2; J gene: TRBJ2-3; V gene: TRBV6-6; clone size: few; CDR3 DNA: TGTGCCAGCAGCGAGCGGGGCCATAGCACAGATACGCAGTATTTT; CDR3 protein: CASSERGHSTDTQYF
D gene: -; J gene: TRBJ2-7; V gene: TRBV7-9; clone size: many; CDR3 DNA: TGTGCCAGCAGCCGCGGGGAGTCGTGGGAGCAGTACTTC; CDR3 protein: CASSRGESWEQYF
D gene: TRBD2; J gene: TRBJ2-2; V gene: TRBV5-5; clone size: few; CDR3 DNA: TGTGCCAGCAGCCCCGGACTAGCGGGAGGCGATGTAGGGGAGCTGTTTTTT; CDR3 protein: CASSPGLAGGDVGELFF
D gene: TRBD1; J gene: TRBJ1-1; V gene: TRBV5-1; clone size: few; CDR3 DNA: TGCGCCAGCAGCCCGACCAGGGGGTCGGACACTGAAGCTTTCTTT; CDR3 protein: CASSPTRGSDTEAFF
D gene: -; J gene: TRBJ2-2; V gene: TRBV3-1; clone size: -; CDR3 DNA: TGTGCCAGCAGCCAAGGTTGGGACACCGGGGAGCTGTTTTTT; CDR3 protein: CASSQGWDTGELFF
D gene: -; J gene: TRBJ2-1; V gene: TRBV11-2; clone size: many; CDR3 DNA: TGTGCCAGCAGCTTAGATCTATTGGATGAGCAGTTCTTC; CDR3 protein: CASSLDLLDEQFF
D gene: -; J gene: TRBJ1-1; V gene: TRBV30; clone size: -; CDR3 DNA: TGTGCCTGGACGGCCTTACAGCGGAACACTGAAGCTTTCTTT; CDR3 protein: CAWTALQRNTEAFF
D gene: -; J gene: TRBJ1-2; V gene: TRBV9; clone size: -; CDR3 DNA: TGTGCCAGCAGCGCGGACACCACGACGAATGGCTACACCTTC; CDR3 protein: CASSADTTTNGYTF
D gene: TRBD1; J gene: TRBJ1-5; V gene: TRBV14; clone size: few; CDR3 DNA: TGTGCCAGCAGACCGACTGGACAGGGAGGCAATCAGCCCCAGCATTTT; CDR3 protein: CASRPTGQGGNQPQHF
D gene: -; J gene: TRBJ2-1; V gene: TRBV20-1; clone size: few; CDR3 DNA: TGCAGTGCTAGGCTCAATTACAATGAGCAGTTCTTC; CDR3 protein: CSARLNYNEQFF
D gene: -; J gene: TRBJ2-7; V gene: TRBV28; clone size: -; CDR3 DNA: TGTGCCAGCAGTGCAAAGTACGAGCAGTACTTC; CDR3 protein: CASSAKYEQYF
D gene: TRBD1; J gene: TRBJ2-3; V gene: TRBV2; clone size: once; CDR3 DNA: TGTGCCAGCAGTGAGGACAGGGGGAGGAGCACAGATACGCAGTATTTT; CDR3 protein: CASSEDRGRSTDTQYF
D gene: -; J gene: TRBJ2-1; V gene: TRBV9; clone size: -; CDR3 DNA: TGTGCCAGCAGCTTCGAGGGGGGTAATGAGCAGTTCTTC; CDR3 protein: CASSFEGGNEQFF
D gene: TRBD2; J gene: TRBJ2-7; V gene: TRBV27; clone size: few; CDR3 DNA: TGTGCCAGCAGTTCGGGTAGCGGGAGGACTTACGAGCAGTACTTC; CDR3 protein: CASSSGSGRTYEQYF
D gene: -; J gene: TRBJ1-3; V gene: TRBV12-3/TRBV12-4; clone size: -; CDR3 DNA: TGTGCCAGCGACTCAGGAGCCGGAAACACCATATATTTT; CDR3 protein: CASDSGAGNTIYF
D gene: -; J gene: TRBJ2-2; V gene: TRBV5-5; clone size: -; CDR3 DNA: TGTGCCAGCAGCCAACCACAGGGTACCGGGGAGCTGTTTTTT; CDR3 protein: CASSQPQGTGELFF
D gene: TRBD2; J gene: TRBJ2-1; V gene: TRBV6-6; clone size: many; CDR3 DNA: TGTGCCAGCAGTTGGGCAACTAGCGGGGTGATGTTCTTC; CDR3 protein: CASSWATSGVMFF
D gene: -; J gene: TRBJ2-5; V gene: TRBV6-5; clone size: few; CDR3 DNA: TGTGCCAGCAGCTACAAATTGACAGCACCCGGGGAGACCCAGTACTTC; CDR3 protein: CASSYKLTAPGETQYF
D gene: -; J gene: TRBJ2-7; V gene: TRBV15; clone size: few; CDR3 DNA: TGTGCCACCAGCAGAGCTGGGGGGGCAGGCGAGCAGTACTTC; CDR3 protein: CATSRAGGAGEQYF
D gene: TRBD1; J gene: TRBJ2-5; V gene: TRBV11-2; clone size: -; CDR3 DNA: TGTGCCACACAGACAGGGTACGAAGAGACCCAGTACTTC; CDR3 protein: CATQTGYEETQYF
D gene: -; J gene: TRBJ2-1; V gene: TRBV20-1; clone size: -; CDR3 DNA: TGCAGTGCTAGTCTCGGGAGTCGGTCCTACAATGAGCAGTTCTTC; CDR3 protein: CSASLGSRSYNEQFF
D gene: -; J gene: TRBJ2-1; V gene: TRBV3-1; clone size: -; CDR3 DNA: TGTGCCAGCAGCCACGCGCCGACAGACAATGAGCAGTTCTTC; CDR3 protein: CASSHAPTDNEQFF
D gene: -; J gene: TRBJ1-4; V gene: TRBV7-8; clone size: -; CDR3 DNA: TGTGCCAGCAGCCTACAGGGAAATGAAAAACTGTTTTTT; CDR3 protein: CASSLQGNEKLFF
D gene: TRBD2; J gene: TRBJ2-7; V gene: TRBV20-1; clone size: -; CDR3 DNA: TGCAGTGCTAGAGACGCTTACGGGGGGTTCGAGCAGTACTTC; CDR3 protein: CSARDAYGGFEQYF
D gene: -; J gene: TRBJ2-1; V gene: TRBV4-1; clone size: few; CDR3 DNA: TGCGCCAGCAGCCAAGTCGGGACAGAGCAGTTCTTC; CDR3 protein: CASSQVGTEQFF
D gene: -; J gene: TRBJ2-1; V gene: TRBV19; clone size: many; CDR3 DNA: TGTGCCAGTAGTTATGCGGGGCGCAATGAGCAGTTCTTC; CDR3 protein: CASSYAGRNEQFF
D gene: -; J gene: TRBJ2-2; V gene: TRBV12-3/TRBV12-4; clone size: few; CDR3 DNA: TGTGCCAGCAGTTCTAGTGGGGTCGGGGAGCTGTTTTTT; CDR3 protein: CASSSSGVGELFF
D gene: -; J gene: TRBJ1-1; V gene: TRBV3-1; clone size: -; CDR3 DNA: TGTGCCAGCAGCCAAGAGGTCGGGGGATCGGCTTTCTTT; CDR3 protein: CASSQEVGGSAFF
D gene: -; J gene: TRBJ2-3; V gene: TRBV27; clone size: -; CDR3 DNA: TGTGCCAGCAGAAGAGACAGCACAGATACGCAGTATTTT; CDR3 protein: CASRRDSTDTQYF
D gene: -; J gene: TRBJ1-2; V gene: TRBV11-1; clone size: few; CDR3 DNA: TGTGCCAGCAGCCTCAACCCCCAGGGAAACGGCTACACCTTC; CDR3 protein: CASSLNPQGNGYTF
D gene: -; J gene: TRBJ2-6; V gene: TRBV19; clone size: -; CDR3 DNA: TGTGCCAGTAGGATGTCTGGGGCCAACGTCCTGACTTTC; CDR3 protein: CASRMSGANVLTF
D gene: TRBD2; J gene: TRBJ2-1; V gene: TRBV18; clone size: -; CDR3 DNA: TGTGCCAGCTCACCAGGTTCCGCGGGGGTGAACAATGAGCAGTTCTTC; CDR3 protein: CASSPGSAGVNNEQFF
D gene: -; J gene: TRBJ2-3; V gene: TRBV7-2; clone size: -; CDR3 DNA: TGTGCCAGCAGCTTGGTCTTACTCTCAGATACGCAGTATTTT; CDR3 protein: CASSLVLLSDTQYF
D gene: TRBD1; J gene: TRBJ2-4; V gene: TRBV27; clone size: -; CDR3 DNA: TGTGCCAGCAGTTCGGGACAGGGTGTAAACATTCAGTACTTC; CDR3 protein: CASSSGQGVNIQYF
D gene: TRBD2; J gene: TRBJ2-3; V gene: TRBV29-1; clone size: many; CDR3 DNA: TGCAGCGTTGTACCCAGCGGGGGGCCTAGCACAGATACGCAGTATTTT; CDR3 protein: CSVVPSGGPSTDTQYF
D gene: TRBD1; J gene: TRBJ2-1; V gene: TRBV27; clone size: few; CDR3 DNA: TGTGCCAGCAGTATGGGGCTTCCAGGGGGCGATGAGCAGTTCTTC; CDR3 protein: CASSMGLPGGDEQFF
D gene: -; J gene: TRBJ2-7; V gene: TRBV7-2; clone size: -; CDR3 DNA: TGTGCCAGCAGCTCAAGCGGAAACTACGAGCAGTACTTC; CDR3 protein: CASSSSGNYEQYF
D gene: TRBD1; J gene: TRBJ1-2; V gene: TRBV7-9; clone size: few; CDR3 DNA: TGTGCCAGCAGTCACGGGGACAGATACTATGGCTACACCTTC; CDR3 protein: CASSHGDRYYGYTF
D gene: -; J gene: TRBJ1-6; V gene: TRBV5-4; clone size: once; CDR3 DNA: TGTGCCAGCAGCGCAGAGGGGTCCTCACCCCTCCACTTT; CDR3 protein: CASSAEGSSPLHF
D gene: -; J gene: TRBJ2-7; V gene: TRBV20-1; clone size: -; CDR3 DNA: TGCAGTGCTGATCCCTTTACGGGGGCCAACTACGAGCAGTACTTC; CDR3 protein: CSADPFTGANYEQYF
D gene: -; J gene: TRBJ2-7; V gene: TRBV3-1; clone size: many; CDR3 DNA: TGTGCCAGCAGCCGGCAGGGCTACGAGCAGTACTTC; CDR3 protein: CASSRQGYEQYF
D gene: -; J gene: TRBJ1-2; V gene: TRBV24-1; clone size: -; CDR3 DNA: TGTGCCACCAGTGACACCGGGACAAGCTATGGCTACACCTTC; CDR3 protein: CATSDTGTSYGYTF
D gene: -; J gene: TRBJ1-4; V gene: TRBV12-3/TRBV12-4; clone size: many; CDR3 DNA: TGTGCCAGCGTCCGGGCTCGGAACGAAAAACTGTTTTTT; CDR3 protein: CASVRARNEKLFF
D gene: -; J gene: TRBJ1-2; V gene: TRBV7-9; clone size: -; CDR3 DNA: TGTGCCAGCAGCCCTCGCGGAGGTCCGGGGGGCTACACCTTC; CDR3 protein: CASSPRGGPGGYTF
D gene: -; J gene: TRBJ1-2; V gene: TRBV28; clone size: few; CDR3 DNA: TGTGCCAGCAGTTTACAGGGAGCCTATGGCTACACCTTC; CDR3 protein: CASSLQGAYGYTF
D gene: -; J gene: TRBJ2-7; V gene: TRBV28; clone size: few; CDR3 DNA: TGTGCCAGCAGTCGGACAAGCTCCTACGAGCAGTACTTC; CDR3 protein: CASSRTSSYEQYF
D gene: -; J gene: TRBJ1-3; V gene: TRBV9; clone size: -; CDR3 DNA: TGTGCCAGCAGCACCGAGTTAAGGACTAATGGAAACACCATATATTTT; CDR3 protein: CASSTELRTNGNTIYF
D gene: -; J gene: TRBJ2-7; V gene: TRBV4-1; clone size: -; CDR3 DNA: TGCGCCAGCAGCCAAGATGGTACTTCCGGGACAAGAAGATCTTACGAGCAGTACTTC; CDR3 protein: CASSQDGTSGTRRSYEQYF
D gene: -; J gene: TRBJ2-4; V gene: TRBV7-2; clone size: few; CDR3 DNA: TGTGCCAGCAGCTTTCCACGGGTGGCCAAAAACATTCAGTACTTC; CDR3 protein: CASSFPRVAKNIQYF
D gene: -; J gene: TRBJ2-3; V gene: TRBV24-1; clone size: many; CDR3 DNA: TGTGCCACCAGTGATTCCGGGGGGCCAGGAGATACGCAGTATTTT; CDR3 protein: CATSDSGGPGDTQYF